This T cell receptor (beta chain) was recovered during a study of identical twins. Template switching (which added a universal primer site) was used, and cDNA carried unique molecular identifiers. TCRdb used MiXCR to reprocess the 5' RACE reads, holding one entry per CDR3 protein. The sample contains hundreds of thousands of distinct CDR3 sequences, 12% of which appear only once. The ends were cut back, 0 bases at V and 3 bases at J, with 6 bases in the middle. The CDR3 runs 14 residues. Germline V CDR1 and CDR2: KGHSH, LQKENI. Study outcomes and limitations: Within cord blood, abundant beta clonotypes carried fewer insertions, but memory repertoires showed no such trend.

This clonotype was seen ten or more times. The antigen remains undetermined. These same data were also listed under a study on yellow fever vaccine responses in identical twins.

The receptor comes from a woman between 18 and 29 years old in good health. Sequencing was performed on PBMCs. The V gene is TRBV18, the J gene TRBJ1-5; D remains ambiguous. CDR3 residues: CASSPPITNQPQHF. CDR3 DNA: TGTGCCAGCTCACCACCGATCACCAATCAGCCCCAGCATTTT.